These T cell receptor beta chains were read from a single sample in a study of CD8+CD57+ T cells in acquired aplastic anemia. TCRdb called the reads again in MiXCR, with one record for every CDR3 protein. The sample has about 270,000 distinct CDR3 sequences, 50% to 70% seen once. The specimen was sorted CD4+, CD8+, or CD8+CD57+ T cells (not recorded which) from PBMCs. The origin of the receptors is a human donor with severe aplastic anemia or a healthy control (not recorded which). Both conserved end residues are part of each CDR3. The order of the fields is V gene, D gene, clone size, J gene, CDR3 DNA, CDR3 protein. D genes are given only for firm matches. Not all rows give a size; the values are once, few, many and, for expanded clones, a class.

v_call: TRBV10-3; d_call: .; clone_size: .; j_call: TRBJ2-3; cdr3_nt: TGTGCCATCAACTCAGGGGAAGGGACAGATACGCAGTATTTT; cdr3_aa: CAINSGEGTDTQYF
v_call: TRBV10-3; d_call: TRBD1; clone_size: .; j_call: TRBJ1-1; cdr3_nt: TGTGCCATCAGTGAAGGGACAGCCAAATTAAACACTGAAGCTTTCTTT; cdr3_aa: CAISEGTAKLNTEAFF
v_call: TRBV20-1; d_call: .; clone_size: many; j_call: TRBJ2-3; cdr3_nt: TGCAGTGCTCCCCCGGAAGGTCTCAGCACAGATACGCAGTATTTT; cdr3_aa: CSAPPEGLSTDTQYF
v_call: TRBV7-9; d_call: TRBD1; clone_size: .; j_call: TRBJ2-7; cdr3_nt: TGTGCCAGCAGCCGGGACAGGCCGTACTACGAGCAGTACTTC; cdr3_aa: CASSRDRPYYEQYF
v_call: TRBV9; d_call: .; clone_size: .; j_call: TRBJ2-1; cdr3_nt: TGTGCCAGCAGCCAGGGTGAAGGGGGGTACAATGAGCAGTTCTTC; cdr3_aa: CASSQGEGGYNEQFF
v_call: TRBV7-8; d_call: .; clone_size: many; j_call: TRBJ2-1; cdr3_nt: TGTGCCAGCAGCTCCTCATTGGACGGATACAATGAGCAGTTCTTC; cdr3_aa: CASSSSLDGYNEQFF
v_call: TRBV2; d_call: TRBD2; clone_size: .; j_call: TRBJ2-3; cdr3_nt: TGTGCCAGCAGTGTTAGGACTAGCCCCACAGATACGCAGTATTTT; cdr3_aa: CASSVRTSPTDTQYF
v_call: TRBV20-1; d_call: .; clone_size: many; j_call: TRBJ2-7; cdr3_nt: TGCAGTGCTCCGAGCTCGAGCGACGGTGCCTACGAGCAGTACTTC; cdr3_aa: CSAPSSSDGAYEQYF
v_call: TRBV20-1; d_call: TRBD1; clone_size: .; j_call: TRBJ1-6; cdr3_nt: TGCAGTGCATGGGGAACAGGGGGTTCACCCCTCCACTTT; cdr3_aa: CSAWGTGGSPLHF
v_call: TRBV9; d_call: TRBD2; clone_size: .; j_call: TRBJ2-1; cdr3_nt: TGTGCCAGCAGCGTAGCCCGGGGGGATAACAATGAGCAGTCCTTC; cdr3_aa: CASSVARGDNNEQSF
v_call: TRBV2; d_call: .; clone_size: .; j_call: TRBJ1-3; cdr3_nt: TGTGCCAGATCCCAGGGGAACGAAAACACCATATATTTT; cdr3_aa: CARSQGNENTIYF
v_call: TRBV20-1; d_call: .; clone_size: .; j_call: TRBJ2-3; cdr3_nt: TGCAGTGCTACCCAGCAGGGAAATACGCAGTATTTT; cdr3_aa: CSATQQGNTQYF
v_call: TRBV20-1; d_call: TRBD1; clone_size: .; j_call: TRBJ2-7; cdr3_nt: TGCAGTGCAGACCGGGACAGGGGAACCTACGAGCAGTACTTC; cdr3_aa: CSADRDRGTYEQYF
v_call: TRBV29-1; d_call: TRBD1; clone_size: .; j_call: TRBJ2-7; cdr3_nt: TGCAGCGGTCAGGGACAGGGGTCCTACGAGCAGTACTTC; cdr3_aa: CSGQGQGSYEQYF
v_call: TRBV7-2; d_call: TRBD2; clone_size: .; j_call: TRBJ2-3; cdr3_nt: TGTGCCAGCAATAGCGGGACCTCAGATACGCAGTATTTT; cdr3_aa: CASNSGTSDTQYF
v_call: TRBV7-9; d_call: TRBD1; clone_size: .; j_call: TRBJ2-2; cdr3_nt: TGTGCCAGCAGCTTAGGATCGCAGGGGGCTTTCTCGAACACCGGGGAGCTGTTTTTT; cdr3_aa: CASSLGSQGAFSNTGELFF
v_call: TRBV25-1; d_call: TRBD1; clone_size: .; j_call: TRBJ1-4; cdr3_nt: TGTGCCAGCAGTGACCCAGGGGGCTTGGCTGAAAAACTGTTTTTT; cdr3_aa: CASSDPGGLAEKLFF
v_call: TRBV6-2/TRBV6-3; d_call: TRBD2; clone_size: many; j_call: TRBJ2-2; cdr3_nt: TGTGCCAGCAGTTACTCTCGCGGGGGACGGACCGGGGAGCTGTTTTTT; cdr3_aa: CASSYSRGGRTGELFF
v_call: TRBV2; d_call: .; clone_size: .; j_call: TRBJ2-3; cdr3_nt: TGTGCCAGCAGCCAAGAGGCGTCCACCCCGCCGTATTTT; cdr3_aa: CASSQEASTPPYF
v_call: TRBV10-3; d_call: .; clone_size: few; j_call: TRBJ1-1; cdr3_nt: TGTGCCATCAGTGAGGCTTTCTTT; cdr3_aa: CAISEAFF
v_call: TRBV19; d_call: .; clone_size: .; j_call: TRBJ2-1; cdr3_nt: TGTGCCAGTAGTATAGGCACCTACAATGAGCAGTTCTTC; cdr3_aa: CASSIGTYNEQFF
v_call: TRBV25-1; d_call: .; clone_size: once; j_call: TRBJ1-1; cdr3_nt: TGTGCCAGTTACCCGAATGGGGGAACTGAAGCTTTCTTT; cdr3_aa: CASYPNGGTEAFF
v_call: TRBV14; d_call: .; clone_size: few; j_call: TRBJ2-5; cdr3_nt: TGTGCCAGCAGCCAGTGGGAGACCCAGTACTTC; cdr3_aa: CASSQWETQYF
v_call: TRBV20-1; d_call: TRBD2; clone_size: .; j_call: TRBJ2-1; cdr3_nt: TGCAGTGCTCCCGGGGGGGGGCAGCAGTTCTTC; cdr3_aa: CSAPGGGQQFF
v_call: TRBV14; d_call: .; clone_size: many; j_call: TRBJ2-3; cdr3_nt: TGTGCCAGCAGCCCAACGGATCACCTAAGGAGCGGTACAGATACGCAGTATTTT; cdr3_aa: CASSPTDHLRSGTDTQYF
v_call: TRBV19; d_call: TRBD1; clone_size: many; j_call: TRBJ1-5; cdr3_nt: TGTGCCAGTAGTACTCCGCCTGGACAGGGGGCGAATCAGCCCCAGCATTTT; cdr3_aa: CASSTPPGQGANQPQHF
v_call: TRBV19; d_call: .; clone_size: many; j_call: TRBJ1-2; cdr3_nt: TGTGCCAGTAGTATTTTGGGGGGAGTGAACTATGGCTACACCTTC; cdr3_aa: CASSILGGVNYGYTF
v_call: TRBV7-9; d_call: .; clone_size: .; j_call: TRBJ2-5; cdr3_nt: TGTGCCAGCAGCTTAGCCTTCGACCTAAAAGAGACCCAGTACTTC; cdr3_aa: CASSLAFDLKETQYF
v_call: TRBV5-1; d_call: .; clone_size: many; j_call: TRBJ2-7; cdr3_nt: TGCGCCAGCAGCGAAGACGTCGCCCAGTACGAGCAGTACTTC; cdr3_aa: CASSEDVAQYEQYF
v_call: TRBV9; d_call: .; clone_size: many; j_call: TRBJ1-2; cdr3_nt: TGTGCCAGCAGCGTAGGAGGGGGGGGTTGGAAGAATGGCTACACCTTC; cdr3_aa: CASSVGGGGWKNGYTF
v_call: TRBV7-8; d_call: TRBD2; clone_size: .; j_call: TRBJ2-5; cdr3_nt: TGTGCCAGCAGCCGGGGGGAAGGAGAGACCCAGTACTTC; cdr3_aa: CASSRGEGETQYF
v_call: TRBV7-9; d_call: .; clone_size: .; j_call: TRBJ2-5; cdr3_nt: TGTGCCAGCAGCTTAGGGACAATGGGGGAAGGAGAGACCCAGTACTTC; cdr3_aa: CASSLGTMGEGETQYF
v_call: TRBV25-1; d_call: .; clone_size: .; j_call: TRBJ2-5; cdr3_nt: TGTGCCAGCAGGTTTGGAGAGACCCAGTACTTC; cdr3_aa: CASRFGETQYF
v_call: TRBV7-3; d_call: TRBD2; clone_size: .; j_call: TRBJ2-1; cdr3_nt: TGTGCCAGCAGCTCGTCTAGCGGTCCGACCTACAATGAGCAGTTCTTC; cdr3_aa: CASSSSSGPTYNEQFF
v_call: TRBV20-1; d_call: .; clone_size: .; j_call: TRBJ2-1; cdr3_nt: TGCAGTGCTAGGTCCCCCGGACAGCAAGCTTACAATGAGCAGCTCTTC; cdr3_aa: CSARSPGQQAYNEQLF
v_call: TRBV2; d_call: .; clone_size: .; j_call: TRBJ1-1; cdr3_nt: TGTGCCAGCAGTGCAGAGATACTCGGTACGGACACTGAAGCTTTCTTT; cdr3_aa: CASSAEILGTDTEAFF
v_call: TRBV3-1; d_call: .; clone_size: many; j_call: TRBJ2-3; cdr3_nt: TGTGCCAGCAGCCAATTGGGGGGCACAGATACGCAGTATTTT; cdr3_aa: CASSQLGGTDTQYF
v_call: TRBV20-1; d_call: .; clone_size: .; j_call: TRBJ1-3; cdr3_nt: TGCAGTGCTAGAGTGGCAGGGAGGTTTGATGGCTACACCATATATTTT; cdr3_aa: CSARVAGRFDGYTIYF
v_call: TRBV7-3; d_call: .; clone_size: .; j_call: TRBJ2-5; cdr3_nt: TGTGCCAGCAGCTCACCGGGACCAAGGGAGACCCAGTACTTC; cdr3_aa: CASSSPGPRETQYF
v_call: TRBV20-1; d_call: .; clone_size: many; j_call: TRBJ2-3; cdr3_nt: TGCAGTGCTAGAGATACTGTGGGCGCAGATACGCAGTATTTT; cdr3_aa: CSARDTVGADTQYF
v_call: TRBV2; d_call: TRBD2; clone_size: .; j_call: TRBJ2-7; cdr3_nt: TGTGCCAGCAGACAGAGCAACGGGGGGGGCGAGCAGTACTTC; cdr3_aa: CASRQSNGGGEQYF
v_call: TRBV7-9; d_call: TRBD1; clone_size: many; j_call: TRBJ2-2; cdr3_nt: TGTGCCAGCAGCTCGACGCTCCCGGGACAGGGGGCCCCCGGGGAGCTGTTTTTT; cdr3_aa: CASSSTLPGQGAPGELFF
v_call: TRBV7-9; d_call: .; clone_size: many; j_call: TRBJ1-2; cdr3_nt: TGTGCCAGCACCTTAGGTATTAACTATGGCTACACCTTC; cdr3_aa: CASTLGINYGYTF
v_call: TRBV7-6; d_call: TRBD1; clone_size: .; j_call: TRBJ1-1; cdr3_nt: TGTGCCAGCAGCTTGACAGGGTCAAATGAAGCTTTCTTT; cdr3_aa: CASSLTGSNEAFF
v_call: TRBV20-1; d_call: .; clone_size: once; j_call: TRBJ2-3; cdr3_nt: TGCAGTGCTAGGTACAGGGGGGGGAGCACAGATACGCAGTATTTT; cdr3_aa: CSARYRGGSTDTQYF